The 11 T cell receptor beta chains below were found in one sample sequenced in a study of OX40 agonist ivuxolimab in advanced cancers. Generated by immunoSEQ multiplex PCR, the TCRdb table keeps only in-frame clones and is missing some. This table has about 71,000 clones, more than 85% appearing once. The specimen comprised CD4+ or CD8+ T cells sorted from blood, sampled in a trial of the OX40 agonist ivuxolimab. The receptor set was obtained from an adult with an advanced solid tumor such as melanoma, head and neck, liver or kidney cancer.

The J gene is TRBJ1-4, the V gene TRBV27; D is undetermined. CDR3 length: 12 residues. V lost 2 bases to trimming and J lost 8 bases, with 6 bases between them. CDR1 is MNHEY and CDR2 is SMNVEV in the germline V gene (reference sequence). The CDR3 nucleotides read TGTGCCAGCAGTTTACTGGGGGAAAAACTGTTTTTT. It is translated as CASSLLGEKLFF.

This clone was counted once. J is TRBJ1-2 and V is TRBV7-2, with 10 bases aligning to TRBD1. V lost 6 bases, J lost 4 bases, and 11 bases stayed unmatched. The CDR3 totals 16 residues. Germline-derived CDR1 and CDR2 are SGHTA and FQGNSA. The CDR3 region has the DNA TGTGCCAGCAGTCCCAACGGACAGGGGGTCAGCTATGGCTACACCTTC. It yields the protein CASSPNGQGVSYGYTF.

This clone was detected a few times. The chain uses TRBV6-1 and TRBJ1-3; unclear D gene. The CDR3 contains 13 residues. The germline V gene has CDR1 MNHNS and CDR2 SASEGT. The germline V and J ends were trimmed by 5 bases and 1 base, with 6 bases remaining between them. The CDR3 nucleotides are TGTGCCAGCAGTACGGAGTCTGGAAACACCATATATTTT. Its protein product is CASSTESGNTIYF.

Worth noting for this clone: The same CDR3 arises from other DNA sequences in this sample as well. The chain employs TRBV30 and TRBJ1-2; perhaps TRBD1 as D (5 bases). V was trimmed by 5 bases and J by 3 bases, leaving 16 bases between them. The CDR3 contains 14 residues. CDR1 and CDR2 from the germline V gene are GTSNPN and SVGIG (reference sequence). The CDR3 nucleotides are TGTGCCTGGCGGGGGTGGGGCGAGCACTATGGCTACACCTTC. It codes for CAWRGWGEHYGYTF.

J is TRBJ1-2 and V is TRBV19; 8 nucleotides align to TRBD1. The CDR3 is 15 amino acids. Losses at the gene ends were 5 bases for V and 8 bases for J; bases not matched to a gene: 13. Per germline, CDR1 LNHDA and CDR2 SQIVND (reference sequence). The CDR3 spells CASSPRTGLSGGYTF. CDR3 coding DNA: TGTGCCAGTAGTCCCCGGACAGGGTTAAGCGGCGGCTACACCTTC.

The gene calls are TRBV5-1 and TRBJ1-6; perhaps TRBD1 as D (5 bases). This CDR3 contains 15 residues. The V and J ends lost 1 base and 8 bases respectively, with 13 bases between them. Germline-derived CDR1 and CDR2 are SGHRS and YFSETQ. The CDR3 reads CASSLRAGMDSPLHF. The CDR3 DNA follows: TGCGCCAGCAGCTTGCGAGCAGGGATGGATTCACCCCTCCACTTT.

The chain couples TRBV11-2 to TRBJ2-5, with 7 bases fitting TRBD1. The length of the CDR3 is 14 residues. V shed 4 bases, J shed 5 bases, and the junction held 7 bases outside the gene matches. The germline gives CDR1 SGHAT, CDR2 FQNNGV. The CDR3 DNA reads TGTGCCAGCAGCTCTTACAGGGGACGCGAGACCCAGTACTTC. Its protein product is CASSSYRGRETQYF.

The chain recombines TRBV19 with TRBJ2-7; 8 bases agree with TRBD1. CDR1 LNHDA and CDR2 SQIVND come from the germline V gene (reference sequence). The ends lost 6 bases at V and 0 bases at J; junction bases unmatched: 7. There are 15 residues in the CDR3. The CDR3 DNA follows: TGTGCCAGTAGCCTAACAGGGGGATTCTCCTACGAGCAGTACTTC. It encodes CASSLTGGFSYEQYF.

The CDR3 DNA is TGTGCCAGCAGTGGCAGGGAGTATGAGACCCAGTACTTC. Protein product: CASSGREYETQYF. J is TRBJ2-5 and V is TRBV25-1; D may be TRBD1 or TRBD2 (5 bases each). Per the germline V gene, CDR1 is MGHDK and CDR2 is SYGVNS. The V end was cut by 4 bases, the J end by 5 bases, with 11 bases between. The length of the CDR3 is 13 residues.

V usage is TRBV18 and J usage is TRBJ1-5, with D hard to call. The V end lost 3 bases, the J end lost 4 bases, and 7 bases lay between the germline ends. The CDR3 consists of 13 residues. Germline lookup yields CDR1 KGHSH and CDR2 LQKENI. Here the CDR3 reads CASSPGLNQPQHF. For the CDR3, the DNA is TGTGCCAGCTCACCTGGTCTAAATCAGCCCCAGCATTTT.

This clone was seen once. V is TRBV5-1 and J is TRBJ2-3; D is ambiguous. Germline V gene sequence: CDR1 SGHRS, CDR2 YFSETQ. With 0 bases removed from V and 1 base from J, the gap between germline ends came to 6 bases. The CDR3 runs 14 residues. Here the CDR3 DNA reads TGCGCCAGCAGCTTGGTTAGGGGCACAGATACGCAGTATTTT. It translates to CASSLVRGTDTQYF. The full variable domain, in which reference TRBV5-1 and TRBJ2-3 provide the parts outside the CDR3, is KAGVTQTPRYLIKTRGQQVTLSCSPISGHRSVSWYQQTPGQGLQFLFEYFSETQRNKGNFPGRFSGRQFSNSRSEMNVSTLELGDSALYLCASSLVRGTDTQYFGPGTRLTVL.